Presented here are 8 T cell receptor beta chains from one specimen sequenced in a study of control samples from healthy donors and cancer patients. Assay: immunoSEQ multiplex PCR; the TCRdb copy retains only in-frame clones and omits some. Of 80,000 or so clones listed, about nine tenths were seen once; the top ten hold roughly 15%. The sequencing input was blood. Receptors originate from a man between 45 and 60 years old in good health.

The CDR3 DNA reads as TGTGCCAGCAGCTCCCCTGGACAGTTGAACACTGAAGCTTTCTTT. It is translated as CASSSPGQLNTEAFF. This chain uses TRBV3-1 (or the pseudogene TRBV3-2) with TRBJ1-1, with a tentative D call TRBD1 (6 bases). This CDR3 comprises 15 residues. Germline assignment: CDR1 LGHDT and CDR2 YNNKEL (reference sequence). Deletions cut 5 bases from V and 0 bases from J, with 13 bases between.

This sequence joins TRBV5-1 and TRBJ1-1, with no clear D. The V gene's germline CDR1 is SGHRS and CDR2 YFSETQ. This CDR3 has 16 amino acids. V was shortened by 4 bases and J by 4 bases, with 20 bases between the two germline ends. In DNA, the CDR3 is TGCGCCAGCAGCGCAATAACGCTACAATTGGGCACTGAAGCTTTCTTT. Protein sequence: CASSAITLQLGTEAFF.

The genes are TRBV10-3 and TRBJ2-5; TRBD1 matches at 12 bases. Germline V gene lookup returns CDR1 ENHRY and CDR2 SYGVKD. This CDR3 comprises 13 residues. Germline trimming cut 10 bases from V and 5 bases from J; bases unmatched to any gene: 5. The CDR3 DNA reads TGTGCCACAGGGACAGGGGGCACGGAGACCCAGTACTTC. It is translated as CATGTGGTETQYF.

There are a few counts of this clone. The chain carries TRBV30 and TRBJ1-3; possible D gene TRBD1, 5 bases. The CDR3 length is 16 residues. V lost 0 bases and J lost 3, with 15 bases in between. Germline CDR1 is GTSNPN and CDR2 is SVGIG (reference sequence). Here the CDR3 reads CAWSVRGTQHGNTIYF. As DNA, the CDR3 is TGTGCCTGGAGTGTACGGGGGACCCAGCATGGAAACACCATATATTTT.

V usage is TRBV10-1 and J usage is TRBJ1-1; D possibly corresponds to TRBD1 (5 bases). CDR3 length equals 11 residues. The V and J ends lost 3 bases and 8 bases respectively, with 7 bases between them. Per the germline V gene, CDR1 is WNHNN and CDR2 is SYGVQD (reference sequence). CDR3 in amino acids: CASSDGGEAFF. The CDR3 nucleotides read TGCGCCAGCAGTGACGGGGGGGAAGCTTTCTTT.

The CDR3 reads CATSDVAGPDYNEQFF. CDR3 bases: TGTGCCACCAGTGACGTAGCGGGGCCAGACTACAATGAGCAGTTCTTC. The chain is built from TRBV24-1 and TRBJ2-1, with TRBD2 identical over 8 bases. Per the germline V gene, CDR1 is KGHDR and CDR2 is SFDVKD. J was trimmed by 3 bases and V by 4 bases; bases with no gene match: 7. There are 16 residues in the CDR3.

In its sample, this clone was seen once. The chain uses TRBV27 and TRBJ1-1, with TRBD1 matching 7 bases. The CDR3 is 17 amino acids. The V gene end was trimmed by 2 bases and the J gene end by 1 base; junction bases not matched to a gene: 10. Germline CDR1 and CDR2: MNHEY and SMNVEV (reference sequence). Here the CDR3 DNA reads TGTGCCAGCAGTTTACGGACAGGAGCCGATACGAACACTGAAGCTTTCTTT. This codes for CASSLRTGADTNTEAFF.

This clone has only one observation. The chain uses TRBV7-2 and TRBJ1-3; D is unresolved. This CDR3 spans 13 amino acids. Germline V gene sequence: CDR1 SGHTA, CDR2 FQGNSA. Trimming removed 5 bases at V and 6 bases at J, with 11 bases between. CDR3 coding DNA: TGTGCCAGCAGCAGAGGGTCCTTAAACACCATATATTTT. Amino acid sequence: CASSRGSLNTIYF. Based on the CDR3 plus reference TRBV7-2 and TRBJ1-3, the full variable domain is GAGVSQSPSNKVTEKGKDVELRCDPISGHTALYWYRQSLGQGLEFLIYFQGNSAPDKSGLPSDRFSAERTGGSVSTLTIQRTQQEDSAVYLCASSRGSLNTIYFGEGSWLTVV.